Presented here are 25 T cell receptor beta chains from one specimen sequenced in a study of T cells in Graves' hyperthyroidism and ophthalmopathy. Amplification of TCR beta CDR3 regions used RNA as the template. HTBI primers drove first-round RT-PCR of the TCR CDR3. Each CDR3 protein is one row after TCRdb ran MiXCR on the multiplex PCR reads. The sample consists of fewer than 900,000 distinct CDR3 sequences, roughly a sixth of them appearing once. The sequenced sample was blood. Source of these receptors: a woman aged 50 to 65 with Graves' hyperthyroidism that later progressed to Graves' ophthalmopathy.

This clonotype came up many times. The J gene is TRBJ1-1, the V gene TRBV29-1; perhaps TRBD1 as D (6 bases). Trimming cost V 1 base and J 4 bases, with 13 bases left between them. CDR3 size: 14 residues. Germline CDR1 reads SQVTM; CDR2 reads ANQGSEA. This chain's CDR3 is CSVEGLTGPTEAFF. The CDR3 DNA reads TGCAGCGTTGAAGGGCTAACAGGGCCCACTGAAGCTTTCTTT.

V and J are TRBV6-2 or TRBV6-3 and TRBJ2-3; possible D gene TRBD1, 5 bases. Deletions cut 4 bases from V and 2 bases from J, with 13 bases between. CDR1 MNHEY and CDR2 SVGEGT come from the germline V gene. The length of the CDR3 is 15 residues. Here the CDR3 DNA reads TGTGCCAGCAGTTCCAGGGCCACCCACACAGATACGCAGTATTTT. As protein: CASSSRATHTDTQYF.

This clonotype showed up just a few times. This clone may be a read error of a much larger clone one base away. The gene calls are TRBV29-1 and TRBJ1-1; a weak D match, TRBD1 (5 bases). There are 12 residues in the CDR3. Germline lookup yields CDR1 SQVTM and CDR2 ANQGSEA. For the CDR3, the DNA is TGCAGCGTTGCGGGGCTGAACATTGAAGCTTTCTTT. This sequence encodes CSVAGLNIEAFF. The entire variable domain, with the rest obtained from reference TRBV29-1 and TRBJ1-1, is as follows: SAVISQKPSRDICQRGTSLTIQCQVDSQVTMMFWYRQQPGQSLTLIATANQGSEATYESGFVIDKFPISRPNLTFSTLTVSNMSPEDSSIYLCSVAGLNIEAFFGQGTRLTVV.

There are a few counts of this clonotype. The chain couples TRBV5-1 to TRBJ2-2; possible D gene TRBD1, 6 bases. The V end lost 1 base, the J end lost 5 bases, and 12 bases lay between the germline ends. Germline-derived CDR1 and CDR2 are SGHRS and YFSETQ. The CDR3 loop spans 15 amino acids. CDR3: CASSLLQGKTGELFF. The CDR3 DNA follows: TGCGCCAGCAGCTTGTTACAGGGTAAAACCGGGGAGCTGTTTTTT.

This clonotype was seen repeatedly, ten times or more. V is TRBV27 and J is TRBJ1-1, with TRBD1 matching over 7 bases. Trimming took 4 bases from V and 3 from J; bases not matched to a gene: 2. The CDR3 extends over 13 amino acids. The germline gives CDR1 MNHEY, CDR2 SMNVEV (reference sequence). CDR3 loop: CASSWQGDTEAFF. The CDR3 DNA follows: TGTGCCAGCAGTTGGCAGGGGGACACTGAAGCTTTCTTT.

This clonotype was observed a handful of times. The chain links TRBV27 to TRBJ2-2; 7 bases map to TRBD1. Unmatched junction bases numbered 3, after V lost 3 bases and J lost 5 bases. This CDR3 is built from 14 residues. CDR1 MNHEY and CDR2 SMNVEV come from the germline V gene (reference sequence). The CDR3 loop reads CASSFYRGTGELFF. As DNA, the CDR3 is TGTGCCAGCAGTTTTTACAGGGGAACCGGGGAGCTGTTTTTT.

In its sample, this clonotype was seen a few times. The chain carries TRBV12-3 or TRBV12-4 and TRBJ2-4, with a tentative D call TRBD2 (5 bases). V was trimmed by 3 bases and J by 2 bases, leaving 8 bases between them. This CDR3 comprises 14 residues. The CDR3 loop reads CASSFDYPKNIQYF. The CDR3 coding sequence is TGTGCCAGCAGTTTCGACTATCCCAAAAACATTCAGTACTTC.

This clonotype was recorded at least ten times. The chain couples TRBV11-3 to TRBJ2-7; D unclear. Deletions cut 5 bases from V and 0 bases from J, with 11 bases between. The CDR3 spans 14 residues. Germline CDR1 reads SGHNT; CDR2 reads YENEEA. DNA for the CDR3: TGTGCCAGCAGCCCTTCCGGCAGCTCCTACGAGCAGTACTTC. Encoded protein: CASSPSGSSYEQYF.

There are many counts of this clonotype. The chain has TRBV7-6 and TRBJ2-1; 10 bases line up with TRBD2. The CDR3 is made up of 14 amino acids. Germline V gene sequence: CDR1 SGHVS, CDR2 FNYEAQ. After removal of 2 bases from V and 9 bases from J, the junction contained 4 bases not matched to a gene. CDR3 loop: CASSLSGGAGEQFF. CDR3 nucleotides: TGTGCCAGCAGCTTAAGCGGGGGGGCCGGTGAGCAGTTCTTC.

This clonotype was counted between two and nine times. The CDR3 spells CASTAGLTDTQYF. The DNA of the CDR3 is TGTGCCAGCACCGCTGGGCTCACAGATACGCAGTATTTT. The J gene is TRBJ2-3, the V gene TRBV9, with D uncertain. V lost 6 bases to trimming and J lost 2 bases, with 10 bases between them. The CDR3 is 13 residues long. Germline loops: CDR1 SGDLS, CDR2 YYNGEE.

In this sample, this clonotype turned up many times. This chain uses TRBV24-1 with TRBJ2-3; possibly TRBD1 or TRBD2 for D (5 bases each). V dropped 1 base and J dropped 2 bases, with 12 bases sitting between them. Germline-derived CDR1 and CDR2 are KGHDR and SFDVKD. The CDR3 is 16 residues long. The chain's CDR3 is CATSDFSGAITDTQYF. The CDR3 DNA reads TGTGCCACCAGTGATTTTTCCGGGGCGATCACAGATACGCAGTATTTT.

Of note for this clonotype: This may be a read error, as it is one base from a much larger clone. CDR3 DNA sequence: TGTGCCAGCAGACTGGGACAGGGGAACGGGGAGCCGTTTTTT. Its translation is CASRLGQGNGEPFF. The rearrangement joins TRBV2 to TRBJ2-2; 10 bases map to TRBD1. The CDR3 is 14 residues long. The V gene's germline CDR1 is SNHLY and CDR2 FYNNEI.

The chain uses TRBV27 and TRBJ2-3; 14 nucleotides match TRBD2. V lost 5 bases and J lost 6; bases outside the gene matches: 10. CDR1 is MNHEY and CDR2 is SMNVEV in the germline V gene (reference sequence). The CDR3 contains 17 residues. The CDR3 loop is CASSLPGLAGGPDTQYF. The CDR3 DNA follows: TGTGCCAGCAGTCTCCCCGGACTAGCGGGGGGCCCCGATACGCAGTATTTT.

The chain has TRBV19 and TRBJ2-3; D remains ambiguous. The CDR3 totals 14 residues. Germline V lookup: CDR1 LNHDA, CDR2 SQIVND (reference sequence). With 6 bases removed from V and 2 bases from J, the gap between germline ends came to 12 bases. The CDR3 sequence: CASRAGTDTDTQYF. CDR3 nucleotide sequence: TGTGCCAGTAGAGCAGGCACAGACACAGATACGCAGTATTTT.

The V gene is TRBV6-1, the J gene TRBJ2-5; D unresolved. CDR1 is MNHNS and CDR2 is SASEGT in the germline V gene. The CDR3 is 13 amino acids. With 7 bases removed from V and 2 bases from J, the gap between germline ends came to 11 bases. This CDR3 is CASTSLVQETQYF. CDR3 coding DNA: TGTGCCAGCACCTCCTTGGTTCAAGAGACCCAGTACTTC.

Many counts were recorded for this clonotype. V and J are TRBV5-1 and TRBJ1-2; possible D gene TRBD1, 6 bases. Trimming removed 2 bases from V and 6 bases from J, with 14 bases in between. The CDR3 spans 14 residues. CDR1 and CDR2 from the germline V gene are SGHRS and YFSETQ. In DNA, the CDR3 is TGCGCCAGCAGCTTTGAAGGGGGGGCTGATGGCTACACCTTC. As protein: CASSFEGGADGYTF.

This clonotype was detected ten times or more. The chain employs TRBV24-1 and TRBJ1-2; D is unclear. CDR3 length: 11 residues. Between the trimmed V and J ends, which lost 4 bases and 6 bases, there was a span of 5 bases. Germline V gene data show CDR1 as KGHDR and CDR2 as SFDVKD. The CDR3 protein is CATSEGNGYTF. As DNA, the CDR3 is TGTGCCACCAGTGAAGGGAATGGCTACACCTTC.

This clonotype showed up many times. The rearrangement uses TRBV20-1 and TRBJ1-1; TRBD1 aligns across 8 bases. The CDR3 totals 14 residues. V shed 3 bases and J 7 bases; nucleotides not matched to a gene: 10. Looked up from germline, CDR1 is DFQATT and CDR2 is SNEGSKA (reference sequence). The CDR3 spells CSARGAGGTYEAFF. The DNA for the CDR3 is TGCAGTGCTAGGGGGGCAGGGGGCACCTATGAAGCTTTCTTT.

In the case of this clonotype: This sequence may be a read error, since a much larger clone differs from it by one base. The genes are TRBV2 and TRBJ1-2; 7 nucleotides line up with TRBD1. Germline loops: CDR1 SNHLY, CDR2 FYNNEI. The V and J ends lost 3 bases and 2 bases, in that order; junction bases with no gene match: 6. CDR3 length: 15 residues. Written as DNA, the CDR3 is TGTGCCAGCAGTGAGGGGATAGGGGGCAACTATGGCTACACCTTC. This encodes CASSEGIGGNYGYTF. Together with reference TRBV2 and TRBJ1-2, the CDR3 gives the full variable domain: EPEVTQTPSHQVTQMGQEVILRCVPISNHLYFYWYRQILGQKVEFLVSFYNNEISEKSEIFDDQFSVERPDGSNFTLKIRSTKLEDSAMYFCASSEGIGGNYGYTFGSGTRLTVV.

This clonotype was found a few times. The rearrangement uses TRBV9 and TRBJ1-2; D is possibly TRBD1 (6 bases). V was trimmed by 0 bases and J by 5 bases, leaving 17 bases between them. Germline V gives CDR1 SGDLS, CDR2 YYNGEE. The CDR3 spans 16 residues. The CDR3 loop reads CASSVGLRGGSYGYTF. The CDR3 region has the DNA TGTGCCAGCAGCGTAGGGCTTAGAGGGGGAAGTTATGGCTACACCTTC.

This clonotype was recorded at least ten times. The rearrangement links TRBV20-1 to TRBJ2-7; 9 nucleotides match TRBD2. The length of the CDR3 is 15 residues. With V trimmed by 1 base and J by 2 bases, 6 bases remained unmatched. Germline V gene data show CDR1 as DFQATT and CDR2 as SNEGSKA (reference sequence). In nucleotides, the CDR3 is TGCAGTGCTAGAGGAGAAGCGGGGGGCACCTACGAGCAGTACTTC. Amino acid sequence: CSARGEAGGTYEQYF.

The chain links TRBV29-1 to TRBJ2-5; maybe TRBD2 (7 bases). The CDR3 sequence is 14 residues long. V dropped 7 bases and J dropped 3 bases, with 18 bases sitting between them. Germline CDR1 and CDR2: SQVTM and ANQGSEA. The CDR3 loop is CSAPKGGLEETQYF. CDR3 DNA: TGCAGCGCCCCCAAGGGGGGGTTGGAAGAGACCCAGTACTTC.

Many counts were recorded for this clonotype. The rearrangement joins TRBV30 to TRBJ1-2, with a weak D call TRBD1 (5 bases). The CDR3 has 14 residues. The V end was cut by 1 base, the J end by 1 base, with 10 bases between. The germline gives CDR1 GTSNPN, CDR2 SVGIG (reference sequence). DNA for the CDR3: TGTGCCTGGAGTGCTAGACAGAATAACTATGGCTACACCTTC. The encoded protein is CAWSARQNNYGYTF.

This clonotype was counted only a few times. DNA of the CDR3: TGCAGTGCGGATTCGACAGGTTTCTACGAGCAGTACTTC. Translating gives CSADSTGFYEQYF. The chain joins TRBV20-1 to TRBJ2-7; perhaps TRBD1 as D (6 bases). The CDR3 is made up of 13 amino acids. CDR1 is DFQATT, CDR2 SNEGSKA, per germline (reference sequence). Trimming removed 6 bases from V and 3 bases from J, with 15 bases in between.

This clonotype was seen at least ten times. The rearrangement links TRBV5-1 to TRBJ2-1; 14 bases map to TRBD2. CDR3 length: 17 residues. V was clipped by 0 bases and J by 8 bases; unmatched bases: 7. Germline CDR1 SGHRS, CDR2 YFSETQ. The CDR3 DNA reads TGCGCCAGCAGCTTGGGTTACGGGACTAGCGGGGGTGATGAGCAGTTCTTC. Encoded protein: CASSLGYGTSGGDEQFF. Supplemented by reference TRBV5-1 and TRBJ2-1, the full variable domain reads KAGVTQTPRYLIKTRGQQVTLSCSPISGHRSVSWYQQTPGQGLQFLFEYFSETQRNKGNFPGRFSGRQFSNSRSEMNVSTLELGDSALYLCASSLGYGTSGGDEQFFGPGTRLTVL.